The 17 T cell receptor beta chains presented below share a single source sample, sequenced in a study of T cells in Graves' hyperthyroidism and ophthalmopathy. There were TCR beta CDR3 regions amplified from RNA transcripts. First-round RT-PCR of the TCR CDR3 relied on the HTBI primer set. TCRdb redid the calling of the multiplex PCR reads with MiXCR, one entry per CDR3 protein. The top ten clones hold around 6.6% of a sample with a few hundred thousand distinct CDR3 sequences, around 14% of them seen once. Input material: blood. The receptors derive from a woman in her 30s with Graves' hyperthyroidism.

The table lists this clonotype with a few counts. This chain uses TRBV9 with TRBJ2-3, with 9 bases fitting TRBD1. This CDR3 comprises 15 residues. Germline loops: CDR1 SGDLS, CDR2 YYNGEE. V lost 4 bases and J lost 4; bases outside the gene matches: 7. The CDR3 sequence is CASSPMGDRADTQYF. The CDR3 nucleotides read TGTGCCAGCAGCCCAATGGGGGACAGGGCAGATACGCAGTATTTT.

This chain uses TRBV6-5 with TRBJ2-4, with D perhaps matching TRBD2 (5 bases). V gave up 0 bases and J gave up 4 bases, with 10 bases separating them. Germline values: CDR1 MNHEY, CDR2 SVGAGI. This CDR3 region has 15 residues. This chain's CDR3 is CASSYSRESKNIQYF. CDR3 bases: TGTGCCAGCAGTTACTCAAGGGAGTCTAAAAACATTCAGTACTTC.

The rearrangement uses TRBV4-3 and TRBJ2-2, with TRBD2 matching 10 bases. Trimming took 0 bases from V and 6 from J; bases not matched to a gene: 7. This CDR3 contains 17 residues. The germline CDR1 and CDR2 sequences are LGHNA and YSLEER. CDR3 region: CASSQESPSGRAGELFF. The CDR3 DNA reads TGCGCCAGCAGCCAAGAGTCGCCCAGCGGGAGGGCCGGGGAGCTGTTTTTT.

This clonotype has more than one count but fewer than ten. The chain carries TRBV5-1 and TRBJ1-1; no clear D gene. Between the trimmed V and J ends, which lost 4 bases and 1 base, there was a span of 11 bases. Germline V lookup: CDR1 SGHRS, CDR2 YFSETQ. This CDR3 contains 14 residues. CDR3 nucleotide sequence: TGCGCCAGCAGCCGTGGTTGGTCGAACACTGAAGCTTTCTTT. It is translated as CASSRGWSNTEAFF.

This rearrangement joins TRBV2 to TRBJ2-7, with 7 bases identical to TRBD1. This CDR3 contains 15 residues. The germline CDR1 and CDR2 sequences are SNHLY and FYNNEI. The V and J ends lost 6 bases and 4 bases, in that order; junction bases with no gene match: 12. The CDR3 is CASSDPSTGNYEQYF. CDR3 bases: TGTGCCAGCAGCGACCCTTCGACAGGGAATTACGAGCAGTACTTC.

In this sample, this clonotype turned up many times. The rearrangement uses TRBV7-9 and TRBJ2-1; unclear D gene. The CDR3 loop spans 14 amino acids. The V end lost 5 bases, the J end lost 2 bases, and 10 bases lay between the germline ends. The germline V gene has CDR1 SEHNR and CDR2 FQNEAQ (reference sequence). The CDR3, as DNA: TGTGCCAGCAGCCCACGGCCGACCTACAATGAGCAGTTCTTC. Encoded protein: CASSPRPTYNEQFF.

The table lists this clonotype with many counts. V and J are TRBV11-2 and TRBJ2-1; D uncertain. Deletions cut 1 base from V and 3 bases from J, with 7 bases between. Germline V gene sequence: CDR1 SGHAT, CDR2 FQNNGV. CDR3 length: 14 residues. CDR3 loop: CASSLGQDYNEQFF. As DNA, the CDR3 is TGTGCCAGCAGCTTAGGGCAGGACTACAATGAGCAGTTCTTC.

This clonotype was observed at least ten times. CDR3 in amino acids: CASSFQQGNEQYF. CDR3 nucleotides: TGTGCCAGCAGCTTCCAACAGGGGAACGAGCAGTACTTC. The V call is TRBV11-3, the J call TRBJ2-7; 7 bases map to TRBD1. This CDR3 has 13 amino acids. Trimming removed 3 bases from V and 5 bases from J; junction bases left unmatched: 4. Germline-derived CDR1 and CDR2 are SGHNT and YENEEA.

This clonotype was seen more than once but under ten times. The chain employs TRBV29-1 and TRBJ2-1, with 11 positions matching TRBD2. This CDR3 is built from 15 residues. Looked up from germline, CDR1 is SQVTM and CDR2 is ANQGSEA. Losses at the gene ends were 3 bases for V and 12 bases for J; bases not matched to a gene: 13. This CDR3 reads CSVDKLAGESSGQFF. CDR3 coding DNA: TGCAGCGTTGACAAACTAGCGGGAGAATCGTCCGGGCAGTTCTTC.

This clonotype was counted between two and nine times. The chain recombines TRBV29-1 with TRBJ2-6; D call uncertain. CDR1 is SQVTM and CDR2 is ANQGSEA in the germline V gene. The CDR3 extends over 12 amino acids. V lost 6 bases, J lost 2 bases, and 5 bases lay in between. DNA of the CDR3: TGCAGCGTGAGGACTGGGGCCAACGTCCTGACTTTC. It is translated as CSVRTGANVLTF.

This clonotype appeared many times. The chain is built from TRBV24-1 and TRBJ2-3, with D unresolved. The ends were cut back, 4 bases at V and 0 bases at J, with 7 bases in the middle. Per germline, CDR1 KGHDR and CDR2 SFDVKD. The CDR3 contains 14 residues. CDR3 nucleotides: TGTGCCACCAGTGACCCCGTTAGCACAGATACGCAGTATTTT. Protein sequence: CATSDPVSTDTQYF.

This clonotype has a handful of counts. The chain combines TRBV7-9 with TRBJ1-2, with a weak D call TRBD1 (5 bases). V lost 2 bases to trimming and J lost 6 bases, with 10 bases between them. The CDR3 totals 13 residues. Germline V gene sequence: CDR1 SEHNR, CDR2 FQNEAQ (reference sequence). The CDR3 is CASSLRGGNGYTF. CDR3 nucleotide sequence: TGTGCCAGCAGCTTACGGGGGGGAAATGGCTACACCTTC.

This clonotype occurred many times. V is TRBV6-1 and J is TRBJ2-7, with 15 positions matching TRBD2. CDR3 length: 17 residues. CDR1 and CDR2 from the germline V gene are MNHNS and SASEGT. V lost 7 bases and J lost 0; bases outside the gene matches: 7. The CDR3 loop is CASTRTSGRVSSYEQYF. In DNA, the CDR3 is TGTGCCAGCACCCGGACTAGCGGGAGGGTCAGCTCCTACGAGCAGTACTTC.

This clonotype has a count of ten or more. This sequence joins TRBV3-1 and TRBJ2-3; D not certain. Germline V lookup: CDR1 LGHDT, CDR2 YNNKEL (reference sequence). The length of the CDR3 is 13 residues. Trimming took 4 bases from V and 8 from J, leaving 13 bases between them. The CDR3 loop is CASSLLTLRTQYF. The CDR3 bases are TGTGCCAGCAGCCTACTGACCCTTCGTACGCAGTATTTT.

Many counts were recorded for this clonotype. This chain uses TRBV28 with TRBJ1-2; perhaps TRBD1 as D (5 bases). Deletions cut 5 bases from V and 4 bases from J, with 11 bases between. The CDR3 is 13 amino acids. Looked up from germline, CDR1 is MDHEN and CDR2 is SYDVKM. The CDR3 DNA sequence: TGTGCCAGCAGTACGACAGCGTTCTATGGCTACACCTTC. It specifies CASSTTAFYGYTF.

With regard to this clonotype: A much larger clone differs by one base, so this may be a read error. V is TRBV29-1 and J is TRBJ2-7, with D maybe TRBD2 (5 bases). The CDR3 has 14 amino acids. V dropped 5 bases and J dropped 5 bases, with 19 bases sitting between them. Germline V gene data show CDR1 as SQVTM and CDR2 as ANQGSEA. The CDR3 here is CSVSPWTGSNEQYF. The CDR3 DNA reads as TGCAGCGTTTCTCCTTGGACTGGGAGCAACGAGCAGTACTTC.

In its sample, this clonotype was seen many times. V gene TRBV10-3 combines with J gene TRBJ1-5; D not resolved. Germline loops: CDR1 ENHRY, CDR2 SYGVKD. The CDR3 runs 15 residues. V shed 0 bases and J shed 0 bases, with 6 bases lying between them. This CDR3 is CAISESSDSNQPQHF. The CDR3 DNA follows: TGTGCCATCAGTGAGTCGAGTGATAGCAATCAGCCCCAGCATTTT.